These T cell receptor beta chains were read from a single sample in a study of OX40 agonist ivuxolimab in advanced cancers. TCRdb's table, derived via immunoSEQ multiplex PCR, lists solely in-frame clones and lacks some. The sample records tens of thousands of clones, approximately 88% being singletons. The input for sequencing was CD4+ or CD8+ T cells sorted from blood, taken in a trial of the OX40 agonist ivuxolimab. The receptors stem from an adult with an advanced solid tumor such as melanoma, head and neck, liver or kidney cancer. CDR3s include the opening cysteine and the closing phenylalanine or tryptophan. The D gene is left open where the match is weak. The size entry is marked missing in some rows and otherwise reads once, few, many or a size class.

.	.	TRBJ1-4	TRBV25-1	TGTGCCAGCAGGGACGGGAATGAAAAACTGTTTTTT	CASRDGNEKLFF
.	.	TRBJ1-6	TRBV5-1	TGCGCCAGCAGCTTGTATTGGTCAGGGAGCTCCTATAATTCACCCCTCCACTTT	CASSLYWSGSSYNSPLHF
few	TRBD1	TRBJ2-2	TRBV5-8	TGTGCCCATTCGGGCGAGGGACAGTACACCGGGGAGCTGTTTTTT	CAHSGEGQYTGELFF
once	TRBD2	TRBJ2-3	TRBV5-1	TGCGCCAGCAGCCTGGGGGGACGGGTAGCGGGCCTAGATACGCAGTATTTT	CASSLGGRVAGLDTQYF
.	.	TRBJ1-1	TRBV30	TGTGCCTGGAGTGTAAAGGGTTCCGCTGAAGCTTTCTTT	CAWSVKGSAEAFF
.	.	TRBJ1-1	TRBV7-9	TGTGCCAGCAGCTTAACCCCCCTCACTGAAGCTTTCTTT	CASSLTPLTEAFF
.	TRBD1	TRBJ2-1	TRBV15	TGTGCCACCAGCAGACTAGGACAGGCCGACAATGAGCAGTTCTTC	CATSRLGQADNEQFF
.	.	TRBJ2-1	TRBV15	TGTGCCACCAGCACCTTTTCGACGGGATTATACAATGAGCAGTTCTTC	CATSTFSTGLYNEQFF
.	TRBD1	TRBJ2-1	TRBV5-1	TGCGCCAGCAGCGCGGGACAGGGGGTAGAGAATGAGCAGTTCTTC	CASSAGQGVENEQFF
.	.	TRBJ2-7	TRBV20-1	TGCAGTGCTAGACGCGCCTACGAGCAGTACTTC	CSARRAYEQYF
.	.	TRBJ1-3	TRBV9	TGTGCCAGCAGCCCGACGGCTGGAAACACCATATATTTT	CASSPTAGNTIYF
.	TRBD1	TRBJ2-1	TRBV9	TGTGCCAGCAGCCCCGACAGGGACCAGTTCTTC	CASSPDRDQFF
.	TRBD1	TRBJ2-7	TRBV15	TGTGCCACCAGCAGAGATCCGGGACAGGGGTACGAGCAGTACTTC	CATSRDPGQGYEQYF
.	.	TRBJ2-1	TRBV30	TGTGCCTGGGCGGCTAAGTCTTCCTACAATGAGCAGTTCTTC	CAWAAKSSYNEQFF
.	.	TRBJ2-7	TRBV5-1	TGCGCCAGCAGCTTCGGTACGGGGCAGGTCTCCTACGAGCAGTACTTC	CASSFGTGQVSYEQYF
.	.	TRBJ1-2	TRBV30	TGTGCCTGGAGTGTACAAGGGTCCCATGGCTACACCTTC	CAWSVQGSHGYTF
.	.	TRBJ2-2	TRBV28	TGTGCCAGCAGTCTACCGGACTTCGGGCCCGGGGAGCTGTTTTTT	CASSLPDFGPGELFF
.	TRBD1	TRBJ1-3	TRBV6-1	TGTGCCAGCAGTGAGAGCTCCGGGACAGTCTCTGGAAACACCATATATTTT	CASSESSGTVSGNTIYF
.	TRBD1	TRBJ1-1	TRBV5-1	TGCGCCAGCAGCACGACAGGGGAGAACACTGAAGCTTTCTTT	CASSTTGENTEAFF
.	TRBD1	TRBJ2-5	TRBV5-1	TGCGCCAGCAGCTTGGGGACAGGTGGGGTCCAAGAGACCCAGTACTTC	CASSLGTGGVQETQYF
.	.	TRBJ2-7	TRBV5-5	TGTGCCAGCAGCCCTGGGACAAATTCCTACGAGCAGTACTTC	CASSPGTNSYEQYF
.	.	TRBJ2-3	TRBV18	TGTGCCAGCTCACCACCGTCGAAGACAGATACGCAGTATTTT	CASSPPSKTDTQYF
.	.	TRBJ2-3	TRBV9	TGTGCCAGCAGCCAACTAGATACGCAGTATTTT	CASSQLDTQYF
.	.	TRBJ2-7	TRBV5-8	TGTGCCAGCAGCTCGCAGAACGGAGGCTTCGTCTTC	CASSSQNGGFVF
.	.	TRBJ2-7	TRBV7-9	TGTGCCAGCAGCTTAGACAGTGCCAAGCAGTACTTC	CASSLDSAKQYF
.	.	TRBJ2-1	TRBV7-2	TGTGCCAGCAGCTTATTTGTGGCCAACCATGAGCAGTTCTTC	CASSLFVANHEQFF
.	.	TRBJ2-3	TRBV6-5	TGTGCCAGCAGTTCTCCGGGCGCAGATACGCAGTATTTT	CASSSPGADTQYF
.	TRBD2	TRBJ2-7	TRBV15	TGTGCCACCAGCAGAGGGACTAGCGGGAGTTTGTACGAGCAGTACTTC	CATSRGTSGSLYEQYF
once	.	TRBJ2-5	TRBV12-5	TGTGCTAGTGGTTTGGTACAAGCGGGTTGGGAGACCCAGTACTTC	CASGLVQAGWETQYF
.	TRBD2	TRBJ2-1	TRBV5-1	TGCGCCAGCAGCTTGGGAGGACTAGCGGGAGGTAGCAATGAGCAGTTCTTC	CASSLGGLAGGSNEQFF
once	TRBD1	TRBJ1-1	TRBV5-1	TGCGCCAGCAGCTGGGGACAGGGATCAATGAACACTGAAGCTTTCTTT	CASSWGQGSMNTEAFF
.	TRBD2	TRBJ2-7	TRBV5-1	TGCGCCAGCAGCGAACGGACTAGCGGGAGGGGGGGGAACGAGCAGTACTTC	CASSERTSGRGGNEQYF
.	TRBD1	TRBJ2-7	TRBV10-2	TGCGCCAGCAGTGCGGCCGGGACAGGGGATTCCGAGCAGTACTTC	CASSAAGTGDSEQYF
.	TRBD1	TRBJ2-7	TRBV11-2	TGTGCCAGCAGCTTACAAGGGGGCATCTACGAGCAGTACTTC	CASSLQGGIYEQYF
.	.	TRBJ1-6	TRBV10-3	TGTGCCATCAGTGAGCGGTCGGGACGGGATAATTCACCCCTCCACTTT	CAISERSGRDNSPLHF
.	TRBD1	TRBJ2-7	TRBV5-6	TGTGCCAGCAGCCCCCCGTGGGACAGGGACTACGAGCAGTACTTC	CASSPPWDRDYEQYF
once	.	TRBJ2-7	TRBV6-5	TGTGCCAGCAGTTACTCGGGGGCTAGCTCCTACGAGCAGTACTTC	CASSYSGASSYEQYF
.	.	TRBJ2-1	TRBV11-3	TGTGCCAGCAGCCGGGGTACAGGATACTTCAATGAGCAGTTCTTC	CASSRGTGYFNEQFF
.	.	TRBJ2-3	TRBV2	TGTGCCAGCAGTGGGGAGGTCGGGGCAGATACGCAGTATTTT	CASSGEVGADTQYF
.	TRBD2	TRBJ2-7	TRBV6-5	TGTGCCAGCAGCTCTAGCGGGATCCCCTACGAGCAGTACTTC	CASSSSGIPYEQYF
.	TRBD1	TRBJ1-1	TRBV10-3	TGTGCCATCAGTGGACAGGGGATGAACACTGAAGCTTTCTTT	CAISGQGMNTEAFF